This TCR beta chain came from a study of T cell repertoires in cytomegalovirus infection. Overall study results and limits: The study found HLA-C-restricted CMV-specific TCR beta clonotypes dominating the ex vivo response.

CDR3 length: 15 amino acids. In germline, CDR1 is SGHVS, CDR2 FQNEAQ. Trimming removed 4 bases from V and 1 base from J, with 13 bases in between. Comments on this clonotype: Its specificity is unknown.

Each CDR3 protein is one row after TCRdb ran MiXCR on the reads. The profile shows over 95,000 distinct CDR3 sequences, more than 30% of them singletons. The chain uses TRBV7-8 and TRBJ2-5; the D is unclear. The origin of this receptor is a human donor in good health (CMV status not recorded). Some clones in this sample may be carry-over from other donors' samples. Here the sequenced sample was CD8+ T cells from cultured PBMCs, taken from culture after CMV antigen stimulation. CDR3 in DNA: TGTGCCAGCAGCTACCCGGGCTCCGCCCAAGAGACCCAGTACTTC. Encoded protein: CASSYPGSAQETQYF.